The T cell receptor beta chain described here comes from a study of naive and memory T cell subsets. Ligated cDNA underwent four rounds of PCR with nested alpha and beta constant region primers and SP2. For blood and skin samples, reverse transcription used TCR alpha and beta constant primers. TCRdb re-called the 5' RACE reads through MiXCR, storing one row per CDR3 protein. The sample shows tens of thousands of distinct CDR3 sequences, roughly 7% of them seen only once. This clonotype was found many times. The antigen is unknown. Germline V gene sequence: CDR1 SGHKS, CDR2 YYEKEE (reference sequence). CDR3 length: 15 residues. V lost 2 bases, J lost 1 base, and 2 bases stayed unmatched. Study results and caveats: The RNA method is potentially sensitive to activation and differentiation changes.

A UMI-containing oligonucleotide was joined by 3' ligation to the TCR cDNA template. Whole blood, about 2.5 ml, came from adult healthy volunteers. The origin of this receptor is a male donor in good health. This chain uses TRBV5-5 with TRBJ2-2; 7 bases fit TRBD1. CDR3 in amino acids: CASSFTGENTGELFF. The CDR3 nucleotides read TGTGCCAGCAGCTTCACAGGGGAGAACACCGGGGAGCTGTTTTTT.